This entry lists 7 T cell receptor beta chains sequenced from one sample in a study of cytomegalovirus exposure and HLA in healthy donors. The PCR had 60 Vbeta and 13 Jbeta primers. TCRdb keeps only in-frame clones here, not all; method: immunoSEQ multiplex PCR. The table includes approximately 100,000 clones, about 70% detected once. Material for sequencing was PBMCs. These receptors originate from a woman aged 40 to 50 in good health and CMV-seropositive.

This chain links TRBV19 with TRBJ2-3; TRBD1 is a possible D gene (6 bases). The CDR3 is made up of 14 amino acids. In germline, CDR1 is LNHDA, CDR2 SQIVND (reference sequence). V was cut by 6 bases and J by 3 bases, with 13 bases left in between. CDR3 sequence reads: CASSRGGWTDTQYF. CDR3 in DNA: TGTGCCAGTAGCAGGGGTGGGTGGACAGATACGCAGTATTTT.

The chain couples TRBV5-1 to TRBJ1-1, with D possibly being TRBD1 (6 bases). The CDR3 has 14 residues. V dropped 3 bases and J dropped 5 bases, with 14 bases sitting between them. Per the germline V gene, CDR1 is SGHRS and CDR2 is YFSETQ. CDR3 DNA sequence: TGCGCCAGCAGCTCTGGTGAGACAGGTACTGAAGCTTTCTTT. Encoded protein: CASSSGETGTEAFF.

The rearrangement links TRBV9 to TRBJ2-3; the D is unclear. Per germline, CDR1 SGDLS and CDR2 YYNGEE. There are 15 residues in the CDR3. V lost 3 bases and J lost 0, with 11 bases in between. The DNA of the CDR3 is TGTGCCAGCAGCGCAGGCACCTCTAGCACAGATACGCAGTATTTT. It encodes CASSAGTSSTDTQYF.

This chain links TRBV15 with TRBJ2-7; 9 nucleotides line up with TRBD1. V shed 1 base and J 6 bases; nucleotides not matched to a gene: 7. This CDR3 has 15 amino acids. CDR1 is LNHNV, CDR2 YYDKDF, per germline (reference sequence). CDR3 DNA: TGTGCCACCAGCAGAGTGGACAGGGGAACCTCCGAGCAGTACTTC. It encodes CATSRVDRGTSEQYF.

The chain recombines TRBV30 with TRBJ1-1, with D unresolved. The CDR3 has 13 residues. Germline V gene lookup returns CDR1 GTSNPN and CDR2 SVGIG (reference sequence). Trimming cost V 0 bases and J 1 base, with 6 bases left between them. This CDR3 reads CAWSVGANTEAFF. Written as DNA, the CDR3 is TGTGCCTGGAGTGTTGGAGCGAACACTGAAGCTTTCTTT.

This chain uses TRBV7-9 with TRBJ2-1; 10 bases line up with TRBD1. CDR1 is SEHNR, CDR2 FQNEAQ, per germline (reference sequence). After removal of 1 base from V and 4 bases from J, the junction contained 1 base not matched to a gene. The CDR3 runs to 15 residues. This CDR3 is CASSLVGQGYNEQFF. CDR3 sequence (DNA): TGTGCCAGCAGCTTAGTGGGACAGGGGTACAATGAGCAGTTCTTC.

CDR3 residues: CASSVDRKGTEAFF. The CDR3 DNA reads as TGTGCCAGCAGTGTTGACAGGAAAGGGACTGAAGCTTTCTTT. The chain couples TRBV2 to TRBJ1-1; tentatively, D is TRBD1 (6 bases). The germline V gene encodes CDR1 SNHLY and CDR2 FYNNEI. V shed 4 bases and J shed 5 bases, with 14 bases lying between them. The CDR3 contains 14 residues.